The 32 T cell receptor beta chains listed next were all sequenced from one sample in a study of a mutant IDH1 vaccine in newly diagnosed glioma. These TCRs' antigens remain unknown. Time point denoted: week 5, during vaccination. Alongside topical imiquimod, each dose of vaccine comprised 300 ug of mutant IDH1 20-mer peptide. This table comes from immunoSEQ multiplex PCR, and its TCRdb copy is limited to in-frame clones, with some not included. The sample shows about 38,000 clones, around 78% of them seen only once. This material consisted of PBMCs, taken from a glioma patient whose treatment included an IDH1 peptide vaccine. The source of these receptors is a man in his forties with glioma.

The chain couples TRBV19 to TRBJ2-2; 7 bases line up with TRBD1. The germline CDR1 and CDR2 sequences are LNHDA and SQIVND (reference sequence). The V segment lost 7 bases and the J segment 4 bases; nucleotides outside the gene matches: 9. The CDR3 length is 15 residues. The CDR3 nucleotides are TGTGCCAGTAAACCCGACAGGGCTGGCACCGGGGAGCTGTTTTTT. Encoded protein: CASKPDRAGTGELFF.

This clone was picked up a small number of times. The chain joins TRBV5-4 to TRBJ2-6; 10 nucleotides align to TRBD2. J was trimmed by 3 bases and V by 2 bases; bases with no gene match: 5. The CDR3 has 17 amino acids. Looked up from germline, CDR1 is SGHNT and CDR2 is YYREEE (reference sequence). CDR3 bases: TGTGCCAGCAGCTTAAGCGGGGGGGCGTATGGGGCCAACGTCCTGACTTTC. As protein: CASSLSGGAYGANVLTF.

The chain links TRBV21-1 to TRBJ2-3. TRBV21-1 is annotated as a pseudogene. The CDR3 is 11 residues long. CDR3: CASKVVNTQYF. The CDR3 nucleotides read TGTGCCAGCAAAGTTGTCAATACGCAGTATTTT.

The chain has TRBV18 and TRBJ1-1; D might be TRBD1 (6 bases). V lost 3 bases to trimming and J lost 4 bases, with 18 bases between them. The V gene's germline CDR1 is KGHSH and CDR2 LQKENI. The CDR3 is made up of 16 amino acids. In DNA, the CDR3 is TGTGCCAGCTCACCGGGGGACATGAGGTTGAGCACTGAAGCTTTCTTT. This codes for CASSPGDMRLSTEAFF.

This clone was counted a few times. The rearrangement uses TRBV10-3 and TRBJ1-5; maybe TRBD1 (5 bases). Trimming removed 0 bases from V and 5 bases from J, with 8 bases in between. CDR1 and CDR2 (germline): ENHRY, SYGVKD. The CDR3 runs 14 residues. CDR3: CAISESGGDQPQHF. CDR3 bases: TGTGCCATCAGTGAGTCCGGGGGGGATCAGCCCCAGCATTTT.

The chain combines TRBV7-9 with TRBJ1-1; 7 positions match TRBD1. V trimming: 1 base; J trimming: 4 bases; junction bases outside the gene matches: 3. This CDR3 contains 14 residues. CDR1 and CDR2 (germline): SEHNR, FQNEAQ (reference sequence). DNA of the CDR3: TGTGCCAGCAGCTTAGTAGAGGGGGCCACTGAAGCTTTCTTT. It translates to CASSLVEGATEAFF. The variable domain in full, with the rest retrieved from reference TRBV7-9 and TRBJ1-1, is DTGVSQNPRHKITKRGQNVTFRCDPISEHNRLYWYRQTLGQGPEFLTYFQNEAQLEKSRLLSDRFSAERPKGSFSTLEIQRTEQGDSAMYLCASSLVEGATEAFFGQGTRLTVV.

The V gene is TRBV4-1, the J gene TRBJ2-1, with no clear D. The germline V gene has CDR1 MGHRA and CDR2 YSYEKL. V was shortened by 0 bases and J by 9 bases, with 9 bases between the two germline ends. CDR3 length: 13 residues. The CDR3 DNA is TGCGCCAGCAGCCAAGATAGGCGAGGTGAGCAGTTCTTC. Amino acids: CASSQDRRGEQFF.

The rearrangement joins TRBV5-8 to TRBJ1-1; TRBD1 agrees at 7 bases. In germline, CDR1 is SGHTS, CDR2 YDEGEE. This CDR3 has 14 amino acids. Trimming took 0 bases from V and 5 from J; bases not matched to a gene: 4. CDR3 nucleotide sequence: TGTGCCAGCAGCTTGGTGCAGGGGGGGACTGAAGCTTTCTTT. Residues: CASSLVQGGTEAFF.

V usage is TRBV30 and J usage is TRBJ1-5, with D tentatively TRBD1 (6 bases). Germline CDR1 and CDR2: GTSNPN and SVGIG (reference sequence). The V and J ends lost 2 bases and 4 bases respectively, with 9 bases between them. The CDR3 totals 13 residues. The CDR3 spells CAWSLRGNQPQHF. Here the CDR3 DNA reads TGTGCCTGGAGTCTCAGGGGTAATCAGCCCCAGCATTTT.

The rearrangement joins TRBV29-1 to TRBJ1-1, with 8 bases matching TRBD1. The J segment lost 0 bases and the V segment lost 6 bases, leaving 12 bases of the junction unmatched. Germline V lookup: CDR1 SQVTM, CDR2 ANQGSEA. This CDR3 comprises 16 residues. In nucleotides, the CDR3 is TGCAGCGTGCTTGGGACAGGCCCCATCATGAACACTGAAGCTTTCTTT. The encoded protein is CSVLGTGPIMNTEAFF.

J is TRBJ1-1 and V is TRBV10-3; D unclear. The CDR3 covers 15 residues. V was pared by 2 bases and J by 3 bases, with 13 bases between. The V gene's germline CDR1 is ENHRY and CDR2 SYGVKD. CDR3 region: CAISEQQGKDTEAFF. The CDR3, as DNA: TGTGCCATCAGTGAGCAGCAAGGGAAAGACACTGAAGCTTTCTTT.

The V gene is TRBV19, the J gene TRBJ1-2; D unclear. Germline CDR1 and CDR2: LNHDA and SQIVND (reference sequence). This CDR3 is built from 13 residues. Between the trimmed V and J ends, which lost 7 bases and 9 bases, there was a span of 18 bases. CDR3 sequence reads: CASNPGHQRSYTF. The CDR3 coding sequence is TGTGCCAGTAATCCGGGCCACCAAAGGAGCTACACCTTC.

CDR3 loop: CATSRDLGNEKLFF. CDR3 in DNA: TGTGCCACCAGCAGAGATCTGGGGAATGAAAAACTGTTTTTT. V gene TRBV15 combines with J gene TRBJ1-4, with D hard to call. CDR3 length: 14 amino acids. Trimming left V 0 bases short and J 5 bases short, with 7 bases between. Germline V gene lookup returns CDR1 LNHNV and CDR2 YYDKDF (reference sequence).

The genes are TRBV7-3 and TRBJ2-3; 9 bases are a match to TRBD2. The V gene's germline CDR1 is SGHTA and CDR2 FQGTGA. This CDR3 region has 16 residues. V shed 5 bases and J 2 bases; nucleotides not matched to a gene: 8. The CDR3 DNA sequence: TGTGCCAGCAGCCCTATAGCGGGGGCCAACACAGATACGCAGTATTTT. This gives the protein CASSPIAGANTDTQYF.

The chain recombines TRBV5-1 with TRBJ1-1; D is unclear. This CDR3 region has 14 residues. Germline V gene sequence: CDR1 SGHRS, CDR2 YFSETQ. The germline V and J ends were trimmed by 0 bases and 3 bases, with 9 bases remaining between them. This chain's CDR3 is CASSLVGGDTEAFF. CDR3 bases: TGCGCCAGCAGCTTGGTCGGCGGGGACACTGAAGCTTTCTTT.

This rearrangement joins TRBV13 to TRBJ2-7; 7 bases align to TRBD2. Germline CDR1 and CDR2: PRHDT and FYEKMQ (reference sequence). The CDR3 consists of 15 residues. Losses at the gene ends were 0 bases for V and 2 bases for J; bases not matched to a gene: 4. CDR3 DNA sequence: TGTGCCAGCAGCTTAGGTACGGGGGGTACCTACGAGCAGTACTTC. It translates to CASSLGTGGTYEQYF.

This chain joins TRBV6-5 and TRBJ1-2, with D uncertain. Germline V gives CDR1 MNHEY, CDR2 SVGAGI. This CDR3 region has 13 residues. V lost 4 bases, J lost 4 bases, and 10 bases lay in between. Here the CDR3 DNA reads TGTGCCAGCAGTTCGGATTCCGGCTATGGCTACACCTTC. Translation: CASSSDSGYGYTF.

The chain couples TRBV7-2 to TRBJ1-2; possible D gene TRBD1, 5 bases. The CDR3 loop spans 15 amino acids. Trimming stripped 5 bases from V and 4 bases from J, with 17 bases between. Germline values: CDR1 SGHTA, CDR2 FQGNSA. CDR3 nucleotide sequence: TGTGCCAGCAGCCTGGGGGAAGGGTGGTCCTATGGCTACACCTTC. Its translation is CASSLGEGWSYGYTF.

The chain uses TRBV2 and TRBJ2-1; 8 nucleotides match TRBD2. CDR3 size: 18 residues. CDR1 SNHLY and CDR2 FYNNEI come from the germline V gene. V shed 3 bases, J shed 2 bases, and the junction held 12 bases outside the gene matches. Here the CDR3 DNA reads TGTGCCAGCAGTGACGGACTAGCTTTACGATTAGCCTACAATGAGCAGTTCTTC. This translates into CASSDGLALRLAYNEQFF.

This clone showed up just once. The J gene is TRBJ1-2, the V gene TRBV27, with 9 nucleotides matching TRBD1. The ends lost 5 bases at V and 3 bases at J; junction bases unmatched: 7. In germline, CDR1 is MNHEY, CDR2 SMNVEV (reference sequence). This CDR3 region has 15 residues. The CDR3 is CASSAPGQGHYGYTF. The DNA for the CDR3 is TGTGCCAGCAGTGCTCCGGGACAGGGTCACTATGGCTACACCTTC.

The rearrangement links TRBV18 to TRBJ1-3, with 7 bases fitting TRBD1. Germline assignment: CDR1 KGHSH and CDR2 LQKENI. The CDR3 length is 14 residues. V was clipped by 6 bases and J by 2 bases; unmatched bases: 4. This CDR3 reads CASSRDSPGNTIYF. CDR3 sequence (DNA): TGTGCCAGCTCGCGGGACAGCCCTGGAAACACCATATATTTT.

The chain combines TRBV4-1 with TRBJ1-1, with TRBD1 as a possible D gene (5 bases). Between the trimmed V and J ends, which lost 1 base and 10 bases, there was a span of 19 bases. Per the germline V gene, CDR1 is MGHRA and CDR2 is YSYEKL. The CDR3 is 15 residues long. The CDR3 bases are TGCGCCAGCAGCCAAGGTCCGGGGGATGGAAGAGGAGCTTTCTTT. Its protein product is CASSQGPGDGRGAFF.

The chain joins TRBV5-1 to TRBJ2-7; TRBD1 matches 7 bases. The germline V gene has CDR1 SGHRS and CDR2 YFSETQ. CDR3 length: 14 amino acids. J was trimmed by 2 bases and V by 4 bases; bases with no gene match: 6. This CDR3 is CASSLGQRPYEQYF. The DNA for the CDR3 is TGCGCCAGCAGCCTGGGACAGAGACCCTACGAGCAGTACTTC.

This clone was observed a few times. The rearrangement joins TRBV29-1 to TRBJ2-7, with TRBD1 identical over 8 bases. Looked up from germline, CDR1 is SQVTM and CDR2 is ANQGSEA. CDR3 length: 14 amino acids. V shed 7 bases, J shed 3 bases, and the junction held 11 bases outside the gene matches. CDR3 amino acids: CSASPGGSFYEQYF. In DNA form, the CDR3 reads TGCAGCGCTTCTCCAGGGGGCTCCTTCTACGAGCAGTACTTC.

The chain carries TRBV19 and TRBJ1-1, with a tentative D call TRBD1 (5 bases). With 6 bases removed from V and 3 bases from J, the gap between germline ends came to 20 bases. CDR3 length: 16 residues. The germline V gene has CDR1 LNHDA and CDR2 SQIVND (reference sequence). This chain's CDR3 is CASRSPGDRGHTEAFF. DNA of the CDR3: TGTGCCAGTAGAAGCCCGGGGGATAGGGGTCACACTGAAGCTTTCTTT.

This clone qualifies as medium-sized. This chain uses TRBV6-5 with TRBJ2-2, with 9 nucleotides matching TRBD1. Germline V lookup: CDR1 MNHEY, CDR2 SVGAGI. The CDR3 runs 14 residues. The V and J ends lost 10 bases and 6 bases, in that order; junction bases with no gene match: 9. The CDR3 region is CATKGQGEAGELFF. Here the CDR3 DNA reads TGTGCCACAAAGGGACAGGGAGAAGCCGGGGAGCTGTTTTTT.

The rearrangement links TRBV5-4 to TRBJ2-2; no clear D. The germline V and J ends were trimmed by 3 bases and 1 base, with 13 bases remaining between them. From germline, CDR1 is SGHNT and CDR2 YYREEE (reference sequence). This CDR3 region has 16 residues. The CDR3, as DNA: TGTGCCAGCAGCTCCCAGACCGGCCTGAACACCGGGGAGCTGTTTTTT. Amino acids: CASSSQTGLNTGELFF.

J is TRBJ1-2 and V is TRBV5-6, with D perhaps matching TRBD1 (5 bases). V was clipped by 4 bases and J by 7 bases, with 11 bases between them. The germline CDR1 and CDR2 sequences are SGHDT and YYEEEE. This CDR3 has 12 amino acids. CDR3 nucleotide sequence: TGTGCCAGCAGCCCCGGGACTGCTGGCTACACCTTC. This encodes CASSPGTAGYTF.

The J gene is TRBJ1-6, the V gene TRBV5-1; D remains unclear. The CDR3 covers 16 residues. Germline lookup yields CDR1 SGHRS and CDR2 YFSETQ. V was trimmed by 7 bases and J by 2 bases, leaving 16 bases between them. CDR3: CASSFSDGAYNSPLHF. As DNA, the CDR3 is TGCGCCAGCTCCTTTTCGGACGGAGCCTATAATTCACCCCTCCACTTT.

The rearrangement joins TRBV7-3 to TRBJ1-5, with D possibly TRBD1 on 5 matching bases. V shed 5 bases and J shed 4 bases, with 12 bases lying between them. The CDR3 contains 14 residues. The germline CDR1 and CDR2 sequences are SGHTA and FQGTGA. The CDR3 loop is CASSPGRLNQPQHF. CDR3 nucleotides: TGTGCCAGCAGCCCGGGACGGTTAAATCAGCCCCAGCATTTT.

The genes are TRBV12-5 and TRBJ2-1; D gene unclear. Trimming left V 6 bases short and J 3 bases short, with 6 bases between. Looked up from germline, CDR1 is LGHNT and CDR2 is FRNRAP. This CDR3 has 12 residues. The CDR3 DNA reads as TGTGCTAGTGGACGAGGCTACAATGAGCAGTTCTTC. Protein sequence: CASGRGYNEQFF.

The chain couples TRBV6-1 to TRBJ2-5, with D possibly called TRBD1 or TRBD2 (6 bases each). This CDR3 is 16 amino acids long. V lost 3 bases, J lost 5 bases, and 19 bases lay in between. CDR1 is MNHNS, CDR2 SASEGT, per germline. CDR3 nucleotide sequence: TGTGCCAGCAGTGAGTCGAGTCTGGGGGGCCGGGAGACCCAGTACTTC. Encoded protein: CASSESSLGGRETQYF.